The 28 T cell receptor beta chains given below trace back to one sample, sequenced in a study of blood T cells in healthy people across ages. The second PCR ran roughly 6 to 12 cycles with a sample-barcoded 5' primer and J-beta primers. In TCRdb, the 5' RACE reads were re-called with MiXCR into one record per CDR3 protein. The sample includes around 1,700,000 distinct CDR3 sequences, under 30% seen only once; the top ten take 7% to 9%. Sequencing was done on a sample of blood. Receptors originate from a woman in her 30s in good health.

The chain uses TRBV20-1 and TRBJ2-7; TRBD2 aligns across 8 bases. The better agreement between TRBJ2-5 and the DNA end casts doubt on the J call. The germline V gene has CDR1 DFQATT and CDR2 SNEGSKA (reference sequence). This CDR3 has 14 residues. Written as DNA, the CDR3 is TGCAGTGCTGGCCTTCGGGAGGGAAGGGAGACCCAGTACTTC. It translates to CSAGLREGRETQYF.

The J gene is TRBJ2-3, the V gene TRBV6-5; D unclear. The germline gives CDR1 MNHEY, CDR2 SVGAGI. This CDR3 is 17 amino acids long. V shed 0 bases and J shed 0 bases, with 13 bases lying between them. The CDR3 DNA sequence: TGTGCCAGCAGTTACTCGACGTGGGCGACTAGCACAGATACGCAGTATTTT. This gives the protein CASSYSTWATSTDTQYF.

In this sample, this clonotype turned up many times. V gene TRBV15 combines with J gene TRBJ1-1; tentatively, D is TRBD1 (5 bases). This CDR3 spans 15 amino acids. V dropped 0 bases and J dropped 8 bases, with 16 bases sitting between them. Germline lookup yields CDR1 LNHNV and CDR2 YYDKDF (reference sequence). CDR3 bases: TGTGCCACCAGCAGAGATTTGGGGGGACGGCGAGAAGCTTTCTTT. It codes for CATSRDLGGRREAFF.

CDR3 nucleotides: TGTGCCAGCAGTGCCCAGGTCGGGCTAACCACAGATACGCAGTATTTT. Translated: CASSAQVGLTTDTQYF. The chain employs TRBV12-3 or TRBV12-4 and TRBJ2-3; D gene ambiguous. The CDR3 has 16 residues. V was clipped by 5 bases and J by 2 bases, with 17 bases between them.

This clonotype was recorded a few times. The genes are TRBV29-1 and TRBJ2-5; 12 bases agree with TRBD2. CDR1 is SQVTM and CDR2 is ANQGSEA in the germline V gene. Unmatched junction bases numbered 8, after V lost 4 bases and J lost 5 bases. The CDR3 has 15 amino acids. The CDR3 bases are TGCAGCGTTGGTACTAGCGGGAGGATCGGGGAGACCCAGTACTTC. Its translation: CSVGTSGRIGETQYF.

This rearrangement joins TRBV6-1 to TRBJ2-4; TRBD1 is a possible D gene (6 bases). The tail of the sequence fits TRBJ2-7 better, so the J call may be wrong. This CDR3 region has 18 residues. Germline V gene sequence: CDR1 MNHNS, CDR2 SASEGT. The CDR3 sequence: CASSESPSRGKVPYEQYF. CDR3 DNA: TGTGCCAGCAGTGAATCCCCCAGCAGGGGAAAGGTCCCCTACGAGCAGTACTTC.

This clonotype was seen only a few times. The chain combines TRBV7-9 with TRBJ1-1; a possible D gene is TRBD1 (5 bases). This CDR3 comprises 17 residues. V shed 6 bases and J shed 2 bases, with 22 bases lying between them. Germline assignment: CDR1 SEHNR and CDR2 FQNEAQ (reference sequence). The chain's CDR3 is CASRSPNPDSVNTEAFF. DNA for the CDR3: TGTGCCAGCAGGTCTCCAAACCCAGACAGCGTAAACACTGAAGCTTTCTTT.

The chain combines TRBV12-3 or TRBV12-4 with TRBJ1-5; the D gene is possibly TRBD1 (5 bases). The CDR3 covers 14 residues. Deletions cut 7 bases from V and 5 bases from J, with 15 bases between. CDR3 coding DNA: TGTGCCAGCACCACGTGGGGACTCGATCAGCCCCAGCATTTT. Protein sequence: CASTTWGLDQPQHF.

In this sample, this clonotype turned up a few times. The J gene is TRBJ1-5, the V gene TRBV7-9; a weak D match, TRBD1 (5 bases). Germline loops: CDR1 SEHNR, CDR2 FQNEAQ (reference sequence). Trimming cost V 5 bases and J 9 bases, with 17 bases left between them. This CDR3 contains 14 residues. The CDR3 is CASSPGTDYWPQHF. In nucleotides, the CDR3 is TGTGCCAGCAGCCCGGGGACCGATTACTGGCCCCAGCATTTT. The full variable domain, completed using reference TRBV7-9 and TRBJ1-5, is DTGVSQNPRHKITKRGQNVTFRCDPISEHNRLYWYRQTLGQGPEFLTYFQNEAQLEKSRLLSDRFSAERPKGSFSTLEIQRTEQGDSAMYLCASSPGTDYWPQHFGDGTRLSIL.

This clonotype has just a few counts. The V call is TRBV5-1, the J call TRBJ1-1, with 8 bases identical to TRBD1. V lost 3 bases to trimming and J lost 3 bases; unmatched junction nucleotides: 4. CDR1 and CDR2 from the germline V gene are SGHRS and YFSETQ. There are 14 residues in the CDR3. The CDR3 sequence: CASSSDRVYTEAFF. The CDR3 DNA reads as TGCGCCAGCAGCTCGGACAGGGTATACACTGAAGCTTTCTTT.

V is TRBV2 and J is TRBJ2-5, with 8 bases fitting TRBD1. The V gene end was trimmed by 4 bases and the J gene end by 5 bases; junction bases not matched to a gene: 6. The length of the CDR3 is 14 residues. Germline V gene data show CDR1 as SNHLY and CDR2 as FYNNEI. The CDR3, as DNA: TGTGCCAGCAGTGGACAGGGGCCGGGGGAGACCCAGTACTTC. Protein product: CASSGQGPGETQYF.

The rearrangement uses TRBV3-1 and TRBJ2-5, with a possible D match to TRBD2 (5 bases). V lost 4 bases, J lost 2 bases, and 11 bases lay in between. This CDR3 region has 14 residues. Germline CDR1 is LGHDT and CDR2 is YNNKEL (reference sequence). CDR3 nucleotide sequence: TGTGCCAGCAGCCCCCCACTAGAACAAGAGACCCAGTACTTC. Residues: CASSPPLEQETQYF.

At least ten counts were recorded for this clonotype. CDR3 sequence: CASSLGVGSRYEQFF. DNA of the CDR3: TGTGCCAGCAGCTTAGGTGTGGGATCTAGGTATGAGCAGTTCTTC. The gene calls are TRBV7-2 and TRBJ2-1, with D uncertain. The length of the CDR3 is 15 residues. V was shortened by 1 base and J by 8 bases, with 15 bases between the two germline ends. Per the germline V gene, CDR1 is SGHTA and CDR2 is FQGNSA.

The J gene is TRBJ1-2, the V gene TRBV27, with 9 bases that match TRBD1. The CDR3 consists of 15 residues. Germline lookup yields CDR1 MNHEY and CDR2 SMNVEV (reference sequence). The J segment lost 6 bases and the V segment lost 5 bases, leaving 10 bases of the junction unmatched. The CDR3 DNA sequence: TGTGCCAGCAGTAGGGGGACAGGGCCCTGCAATGGCTACACCTTC. Translated, it gives CASSRGTGPCNGYTF.

CDR3 DNA: TGCAGCGGGGGTGAGGGTTTCGGTCCTTTTAAAAAACTGTTTTTT. As protein: CSGGEGFGPFKKLFF. This chain uses TRBV29-1 with TRBJ1-4; D is uncertain. Trimming left V 7 bases short and J 9 bases short, with 24 bases between. Looked up from germline, CDR1 is SQVTM and CDR2 is ANQGSEA. The CDR3 runs 15 residues.

The V and J genes are TRBV3-1 and TRBJ2-7, with D possibly TRBD2 on 6 matching bases. Germline-derived CDR1 and CDR2 are LGHDT and YNNKEL (reference sequence). Trimming stripped 1 base from V and 2 bases from J, with 12 bases between. The CDR3 has 15 residues. Here the CDR3 reads CASSQGGDPTYEQYF. The CDR3 DNA is TGTGCCAGCAGCCAAGGCGGGGACCCTACCTACGAGCAGTACTTC.

The gene calls are TRBV6-5 and TRBJ2-7; TRBD1 might be the D (6 bases). This CDR3 contains 13 residues. V was trimmed by 7 bases and J by 4 bases, leaving 14 bases between them. In germline, CDR1 is MNHEY, CDR2 SVGAGI. The CDR3, as DNA: TGTGCCAGCAAAGTGGACAGCCAGTACGAGCAGTACTTC. It translates to CASKVDSQYEQYF.

CDR3 sequence (DNA): TGTGCCAGCAGGAAGCCGGGGGATGGCTACACCTTC. It translates to CASRKPGDGYTF. The chain recombines TRBV6-1 with TRBJ1-2; D perhaps matches TRBD1 (5 bases). The V gene's germline CDR1 is MNHNS and CDR2 SASEGT. The V end lost 6 bases, the J end lost 6 bases, and 11 bases lay between the germline ends. The length of the CDR3 is 12 residues.

The gene calls are TRBV4-1 and TRBJ2-1, with TRBD2 matching over 9 bases. Germline V gene lookup returns CDR1 MGHRA and CDR2 YSYEKL. The CDR3 runs 15 residues. The V and J ends lost 5 bases and 10 bases, in that order; junction bases with no gene match: 12. Written as DNA, the CDR3 is TGCGCCAGCAGCAAGGCAAGCGGGGGGCCCTACGAGCAGTTCTTC. Protein sequence: CASSKASGGPYEQFF.

A note on this clonotype: A read error may be the cause here, since a much bigger clone is one base away. The chain joins TRBV7-2 to TRBJ2-4, with 8 nucleotides matching TRBD2. Germline CDR1 and CDR2: SGHTA and FQGNSA. This CDR3 spans 15 amino acids. With V trimmed by 5 bases and J by 13 bases, 16 bases remained unmatched. The CDR3 DNA follows: TGTGCCAGCAGCCGGGGGGGTAGCGGAGCTTACGGGCAGTACTTC. Translated, it gives CASSRGGSGAYGQYF. Full variable domain (missing parts from reference TRBV7-2 and TRBJ2-4): GAGVSQSPSNKVTEKGKDVELRCDPISGHTALYWYRQSLGQGLEFLIYFQGNSAPDKSGLPSDRFSAERTGGSVSTLTIQRTQQEDSAVYLCASSRGGSGAYGQYFGAGTRLSVL.

This clonotype was picked up many times. This chain links TRBV12-3 or TRBV12-4 with TRBJ1-5; D remains ambiguous. V gave up 2 bases and J gave up 5 bases, with 4 bases separating them. The CDR3 is 12 amino acids. CDR3 DNA sequence: TGTGCCAGCAGTTTATTGGATCAGCCCCAGCATTTT. Protein product: CASSLLDQPQHF.

This clonotype was seen repeatedly, ten times or more. The V gene is TRBV12-3 or TRBV12-4, the J gene TRBJ2-4, with D possibly matching TRBD1 (6 bases). There are 15 residues in the CDR3. V lost 4 bases to trimming and J lost 6 bases, with 16 bases between them. The CDR3 region is CASSSSRTELNIQYF. The DNA for the CDR3 is TGTGCCAGCAGTTCCTCAAGGACAGAATTAAACATTCAGTACTTC.

On this clonotype itself: A much more abundant neighbour one base away suggests this may be a read error. The V gene is TRBV20-1, the J gene TRBJ2-4, with D possibly being TRBD2 (5 bases). The germline V gene encodes CDR1 DFQATT and CDR2 SNEGSKA (reference sequence). V was shortened by 5 bases and J by 1 base, with 9 bases between the two germline ends. CDR3 length: 13 amino acids. CDR3 loop: CSALREAKNIQYF. The CDR3 coding sequence is TGCAGTGCTCTAAGGGAGGCCAAAAACATTCAGTACTTC.

This chain joins TRBV27 and TRBJ1-2, with unresolved D. Germline lookup yields CDR1 MNHEY and CDR2 SMNVEV (reference sequence). The CDR3 consists of 13 residues. V shed 5 bases and J shed 4 bases, with 11 bases lying between them. CDR3 residues: CASSTLTSYGYTF. The CDR3 DNA reads as TGTGCCAGCAGTACCTTAACTTCCTATGGCTACACCTTC.

This clonotype turned up a few times. The chain links TRBV5-1 to TRBJ2-1; D gene uncertain. CDR1 is SGHRS and CDR2 is YFSETQ in the germline V gene. V lost 3 bases and J 8 bases, leaving 15 bases between the germline ends. The CDR3 is made up of 14 amino acids. The CDR3 loop is CASSWGKGPYEQFF. CDR3 nucleotides: TGCGCCAGCAGCTGGGGAAAGGGCCCCTATGAGCAGTTCTTC.

About this clonotype itself: An end of the junction differs from the germline gene, which may be a read error. The chain combines TRBV11-2 with TRBJ2-3, with D perhaps TRBD2 (6 bases). The CDR3 is 16 amino acids. Germline CDR1 is SGHAT and CDR2 is FQNNGV. CDR3 sequence: CASSPGSGRSTDTRYF. The CDR3 region has the DNA TGTGCCAGCAGCCCCGGATCAGGGAGGAGCACAGATACGCGGTATTTT.

This clonotype was recorded at least ten times. The chain combines TRBV4-2 with TRBJ2-7; D possibly corresponds to TRBD1 (6 bases). This CDR3 contains 15 residues. Germline CDR1 and CDR2: LGHNA and YNFKEQ. Trimming pared 1 base from V and 3 bases from J, leaving 13 bases between. The CDR3 region has the DNA TGTGCCAGCAGCCAAGCCGAGGGGGTGGGCTACGAGCAGTACTTC. Protein sequence: CASSQAEGVGYEQYF.

This clonotype has only one observation. The CDR3 spells CASSLSTAPLRYF. In DNA form, the CDR3 reads TGTGCCAGCTCACTATCTACAGCGCCCCTTCGGTACTTC. J is TRBJ2-7 and V is TRBV18; D is ambiguous. In germline, CDR1 is KGHSH, CDR2 LQKENI. Trimming took 4 bases from V and 12 from J, leaving 19 bases between them. The CDR3 has 13 residues.